These 28 T cell receptor beta chains came from one sample sequenced in a study of cytomegalovirus exposure and HLA in healthy donors. This PCR relied on a set of 60 Vbeta primers and 13 Jbeta primers. TCRdb's copy holds only in-frame clones and misses some; the assay was immunoSEQ multiplex PCR. This sample carries about 200,000 clones, approximately 79% of them seen once, and the ten largest clones take less than 2%. The source material was PBMCs. Receptors originate from a man in his fifties in good health and CMV-seronegative.

The rearrangement uses TRBV28 and TRBJ2-7, with TRBD2 matching 15 bases. The CDR3 runs 19 residues. The germline gives CDR1 MDHEN, CDR2 SYDVKM. V shed 3 bases, J shed 1 base, and the junction held 10 bases outside the gene matches. For the CDR3, the DNA is TGTGCCAGCAGTTTTGGGGGAGGGGGACTAGCGGGAGGATCCTACGAGCAGTACTTC. This codes for CASSFGGGGLAGGSYEQYF.

The rearrangement links TRBV11-2 to TRBJ2-7; 9 bases match TRBD2. J was trimmed by 1 base and V by 3 bases; bases with no gene match: 10. The length of the CDR3 is 17 residues. Germline CDR1 reads SGHAT; CDR2 reads FQNNGV. The CDR3 here is CASSFSSGKRPSYEQYF. CDR3 nucleotide sequence: TGTGCCAGCAGCTTTTCTAGCGGGAAGCGACCTTCCTACGAGCAGTACTTC.

This chain connects TRBV27 to TRBJ2-3; 7 bases line up with TRBD2. Trimming cost V 7 bases and J 9 bases; bases outside gene matches: 10. CDR1 MNHEY and CDR2 SMNVEV come from the germline V gene (reference sequence). This CDR3 has 13 residues. CDR3 DNA sequence: TGTGCCAGCATCCAATGGGTGGGGGGGACGCAGTATTTT. It specifies CASIQWVGGTQYF.

The chain joins TRBV27 to TRBJ2-5; no definite D call. The assigned J gene may be wrong: the sequence end matches TRBJ2-7 better. This CDR3 spans 13 amino acids. Germline CDR1 is MNHEY and CDR2 is SMNVEV (reference sequence). In DNA, the CDR3 is TGTGCCAGCAGTTTAGGGCCAACCTACGAGCAGTACTTC. It yields the protein CASSLGPTYEQYF.

This clone was seen once. The V gene is TRBV5-1, the J gene TRBJ1-4; D unclear. V was clipped by 2 bases and J by 7 bases, with 15 bases between them. CDR3 length equals 15 residues. The germline V gene encodes CDR1 SGHRS and CDR2 YFSETQ. For the CDR3, the DNA is TGCGCCAGCAGCTTACGAGGTGATCGAAGTGAAAAACTGTTTTTT. Protein: CASSLRGDRSEKLFF.

This clone appeared a single time. The V call is TRBV7-2, the J call TRBJ2-7; no reliable D call. CDR1 and CDR2 (germline): SGHTA, FQGNSA. Trimming stripped 3 bases from V and 6 bases from J, with 9 bases between. There are 12 residues in the CDR3. The CDR3 region is CASSLRLVEQYF. As DNA, the CDR3 is TGTGCCAGCAGCTTGAGGCTTGTCGAGCAGTACTTC.

This chain links TRBV7-6 with TRBJ2-3; D might be TRBD2 (6 bases). The germline CDR1 and CDR2 sequences are SGHVS and FNYEAQ. V lost 1 base to trimming and J lost 5 bases, with 13 bases between them. The CDR3 sequence is 15 residues long. The CDR3 sequence is CASSLGGESLDTQYF. CDR3 bases: TGTGCCAGCAGCTTAGGGGGGGAGTCTCTAGATACGCAGTATTTT. The full variable domain, its missing parts supplied by reference TRBV7-6 and TRBJ2-3, is GAGVSQSPRYKVTKRGQDVALRCDPISGHVSLYWYRQALGQGPEFLTYFNYEAQQDKSGLPNDRFSAERPEGSISTLTIQRTEQRDSAMYRCASSLGGESLDTQYFGPGTRLTVL.

The chain links TRBV25-1 to TRBJ1-6; TRBD1 aligns across 7 bases. Germline values: CDR1 MGHDK, CDR2 SYGVNS. The CDR3 is made up of 16 amino acids. V lost 5 bases to trimming and J lost 5 bases; unmatched junction nucleotides: 9. As DNA, the CDR3 is TGTGCCAGCAGTCAACGGTCAGGGGGAAATAATTCACCCCTCCACTTT. Amino acid sequence: CASSQRSGGNNSPLHF.

This clone has just one count. This chain connects TRBV5-4 to TRBJ2-5; no reliable D call. Trimming cost V 0 bases and J 2 bases, with 8 bases left between them. This CDR3 has 14 residues. The germline CDR1 and CDR2 sequences are SGHNT and YYREEE (reference sequence). CDR3 sequence reads: CASSLGAGQETQYF. The CDR3 region has the DNA TGTGCCAGCAGCTTGGGGGCAGGACAAGAGACCCAGTACTTC. Supplemented by reference TRBV5-4 and TRBJ2-5, the full variable domain reads ETGVTQSPTHLIKTRGQQVTLRCSSQSGHNTVSWYQQALGQGPQFIFQYYREEENGRGNFPPRFSGLQFPNYSSELNVNALELDDSALYLCASSLGAGQETQYFGPGTRLLVL.

The chain is built from TRBV6-1 and TRBJ2-7; 8 bases are a match to TRBD1. Per the germline V gene, CDR1 is MNHNS and CDR2 is SASEGT. The junction had 5 bases not matched to a gene; V was cut back by 1 base and J by 0 bases. This CDR3 spans 16 amino acids. The CDR3 protein is CASSEETGASSYEQYF. The CDR3 bases are TGTGCCAGCAGTGAAGAGACAGGGGCGAGCTCCTACGAGCAGTACTTC.

Written as DNA, the CDR3 is TGTGCCAGCAGTTTAAGGGGGGGACACTCCTACGAGCAGTACTTC. Its protein is CASSLRGGHSYEQYF. This sequence joins TRBV27 and TRBJ2-7, with D possibly being TRBD2 (7 bases). The CDR3 has 15 amino acids. V was clipped by 2 bases and J by 0 bases, with 11 bases between them. The germline CDR1 and CDR2 sequences are MNHEY and SMNVEV (reference sequence).

This clone was observed a few times. This chain connects TRBV5-6 to TRBJ1-2, with 7 bases matching TRBD1. The CDR3 loop spans 16 amino acids. The ends lost 2 bases at V and 7 bases at J; junction bases unmatched: 14. Germline CDR1 SGHDT, CDR2 YYEEEE. CDR3 loop: CASSLIVRGPQSGYTF. CDR3 DNA sequence: TGTGCCAGCAGCTTAATTGTAAGGGGGCCGCAGAGTGGCTACACCTTC.

The chain has TRBV6-5 and TRBJ1-5; TRBD1 might be the D (5 bases). Germline V gene sequence: CDR1 MNHEY, CDR2 SVGAGI. The CDR3 has 13 residues. V was shortened by 5 bases and J by 7 bases, with 12 bases between the two germline ends. This chain's CDR3 is CASSEAGNQPQHF. CDR3 bases: TGTGCCAGCAGTGAAGCAGGGAACCAGCCCCAGCATTTT.

The rearrangement uses TRBV28 and TRBJ2-2; 7 bases agree with TRBD1. Germline V CDR1 and CDR2: MDHEN, SYDVKM. The CDR3 runs to 13 residues. V lost 10 bases and J lost 2; bases outside the gene matches: 4. CDR3 protein: CATWDRNTGELFF. The CDR3 DNA sequence: TGTGCCACTTGGGACAGAAACACCGGGGAGCTGTTTTTT.

The CDR3 is CASRRLAGEYRGEQFF. CDR3 bases: TGTGCCAGCCGCCGCTTAGCGGGAGAGTATAGGGGTGAGCAGTTCTTC. The chain couples TRBV11-2 to TRBJ2-1; 9 bases are a match to TRBD2. The V gene's germline CDR1 is SGHAT and CDR2 FQNNGV. CDR3 length: 16 amino acids. V lost 8 bases and J lost 9; bases outside the gene matches: 17. The full variable domain, rest sourced from reference TRBV11-2 and TRBJ2-1, is EAGVAQSPRYKIIEKRQSVAFWCNPISGHATLYWYQQILGQGPKLLIQFQNNGVVDDSQLPKDRFSAERLKGVDSTLKIQPAKLEDSAVYLCASRRLAGEYRGEQFFGPGTRLTVL.

The J gene is TRBJ1-1, the V gene TRBV5-1; tentative D call: TRBD1 (6 bases). The CDR3 is 14 residues long. The germline V gene has CDR1 SGHRS and CDR2 YFSETQ. The germline V and J ends were trimmed by 2 bases and 0 bases, with 8 bases remaining between them. This CDR3 reads CASSFDRLNTEAFF. CDR3 nucleotide sequence: TGCGCCAGCAGCTTCGACAGGCTGAACACTGAAGCTTTCTTT.

The chain combines TRBV5-1 with TRBJ2-2, with 13 nucleotides matching TRBD2. Trimming took 0 bases from V and 5 from J; bases not matched to a gene: 4. The CDR3 extends over 17 amino acids. Germline CDR1 and CDR2: SGHRS and YFSETQ. This CDR3 reads CASSLGTSGSMTGELFF. The CDR3 nucleotides are TGCGCCAGCAGCTTGGGGACTAGCGGGAGTATGACCGGGGAGCTGTTTTTT.

The gene calls are TRBV7-9 and TRBJ2-5, with D maybe TRBD1 (5 bases). The J call may be faulty, since TRBJ2-7 better matches the DNA end. CDR3 length equals 14 residues. Germline V lookup: CDR1 SEHNR, CDR2 FQNEAQ (reference sequence). This CDR3 is CASSLSKGPYEQYF. The CDR3 DNA reads as TGTGCCAGCAGCTTATCAAAGGGGCCCTACGAGCAGTACTTC.

The chain uses TRBV5-1 and TRBJ2-3; possibly TRBD1 for D (6 bases). The V end was cut by 0 bases, the J end by 0 bases, with 11 bases between. Germline V gene sequence: CDR1 SGHRS, CDR2 YFSETQ. The CDR3 extends over 16 amino acids. CDR3 bases: TGCGCCAGCAGCTTGGTCTTAAGGGGGAGCACAGATACGCAGTATTTT. As protein: CASSLVLRGSTDTQYF.

The V and J genes are TRBV28 and TRBJ1-1; D uncertain. Trimming cost V 10 bases and J 3 bases, with 15 bases left between them. CDR1 is MDHEN and CDR2 is SYDVKM in the germline V gene. This CDR3 is 13 amino acids long. The CDR3 loop is CAIRSQTYTEAFF. The CDR3 DNA sequence: TGTGCCATTAGGTCCCAGACTTACACTGAAGCTTTCTTT.

CDR3 sequence (DNA): TGTGCCAGCAGCTTACGAACAGGGGAGACCCAGTACTTC. Residues: CASSLRTGETQYF. The rearrangement links TRBV5-6 to TRBJ2-5; D possibly corresponds to TRBD1 (6 bases). CDR3 length: 13 amino acids. The V end lost 2 bases, the J end lost 5 bases, and 10 bases lay between the germline ends. Germline lookup yields CDR1 SGHDT and CDR2 YYEEEE.

CDR3 DNA sequence: TGCGCCAGCAGCCAAGAGGTGCGGGAGAGAGAGCAGTTCTTC. The encoded protein is CASSQEVREREQFF. V and J are TRBV4-1 and TRBJ2-1; 7 positions match TRBD2. The CDR3 has 14 residues. Trimming took 0 bases from V and 10 from J; bases not matched to a gene: 6. CDR1 is MGHRA, CDR2 YSYEKL, per germline.

The chain links TRBV5-4 to TRBJ2-5, with a weak D call TRBD1 (6 bases). The end of the DNA is better explained by TRBJ2-7, so the J call may be wrong. Germline CDR1 is SGHNT and CDR2 is YYREEE (reference sequence). The CDR3 has 12 amino acids. The CDR3 region has the DNA TGTGCCAGCAGCAACAGGGTAGACGAGCAGTACTTC. It is translated as CASSNRVDEQYF.

The chain employs TRBV28 and TRBJ2-1; 10 bases are a match to TRBD2. This CDR3 comprises 15 residues. V lost 5 bases to trimming and J lost 6 bases; unmatched junction nucleotides: 7. Germline CDR1 reads MDHEN; CDR2 reads SYDVKM. CDR3 loop: CASSMSGRAGNEQFF. CDR3 in DNA: TGTGCCAGCAGTATGAGCGGGAGGGCCGGCAATGAGCAGTTCTTC.

The chain carries TRBV2 and TRBJ1-6, with 9 bases that match TRBD1. The CDR3 is 14 amino acids. With V trimmed by 2 bases and J by 10 bases, 3 bases remained unmatched. From germline, CDR1 is SNHLY and CDR2 FYNNEI. CDR3 residues: CASSENRGRSPLHF. Written as DNA, the CDR3 is TGTGCCAGCAGTGAAAACAGGGGGCGATCACCCCTCCACTTT.

The rearrangement links TRBV5-1 to TRBJ2-2; D possibly corresponds to TRBD2 (6 bases). Between the trimmed V and J ends, which lost 7 bases and 3 bases, there was a span of 16 bases. The germline V gene has CDR1 SGHRS and CDR2 YFSETQ. This CDR3 has 15 residues. CDR3 in DNA: TGCGCCAGCCGAACGTCCGGGACTCACACCGGGGAGCTGTTTTTT. This sequence encodes CASRTSGTHTGELFF.

V and J are TRBV2 and TRBJ2-7, with TRBD1 matching 9 bases. The length of the CDR3 is 13 residues. Germline V CDR1 and CDR2: SNHLY, FYNNEI. Trimming took 5 bases from V and 4 from J; bases not matched to a gene: 3. CDR3 region: CASSRDRVYEQYF. The DNA for the CDR3 is TGTGCCAGCAGTAGGGACAGGGTGTACGAGCAGTACTTC.

This chain connects TRBV30 to TRBJ2-7, with D tentatively TRBD1 (5 bases). The CDR3 runs to 12 residues. Germline V gene data show CDR1 as GTSNPN and CDR2 as SVGIG (reference sequence). V lost 1 base and J lost 3, with 7 bases in between. As DNA, the CDR3 is TGTGCCTGGAGTGAGGGGCGCTACGAGCAGTACTTC. Translation gives CAWSEGRYEQYF.